The 22 T cell receptor beta chains below were found in one sample sequenced in a study of cytomegalovirus exposure and HLA in healthy donors. Primers: 60 Vbeta forward and 13 Jbeta reverse. Profiling relied on immunoSEQ multiplex PCR, and the TCRdb table lists in-frame clones only, not all of them. The sample has roughly 150,000 clones; 80% are singletons. Specimen: PBMCs. These receptors all stem from a man aged 18 to 30 in good health and CMV-seropositive.

This chain connects TRBV11-2 to TRBJ1-3; a weak D match, TRBD1 (6 bases). There are 14 residues in the CDR3. Deletions cut 1 base from V and 4 bases from J, with 8 bases between. Germline V gives CDR1 SGHAT, CDR2 FQNNGV. The CDR3 sequence is CASSLGGPGNTIYF. The CDR3 nucleotides read TGTGCCAGCAGCTTAGGGGGGCCGGGAAACACCATATATTTT.

The gene calls are TRBV14 and TRBJ1-1, with D maybe TRBD1 (5 bases). Germline V lookup: CDR1 SGHDN, CDR2 FVKESK. The V end lost 2 bases, the J end lost 6 bases, and 13 bases lay between the germline ends. The CDR3 is 14 residues long. CDR3 bases: TGTGCCAGCAGCCAAACCTCAGGGCTCCCTGAAGCTTTCTTT. Amino acid sequence: CASSQTSGLPEAFF.

The genes are TRBV6-6 and TRBJ1-4, with 9 bases fitting TRBD1. V dropped 6 bases and J dropped 4; count of bases not matched to a gene: 9. Germline CDR1 is MNHNY and CDR2 is SVGAGI (reference sequence). The CDR3 is made up of 16 amino acids. CDR3 nucleotide sequence: TGTGCCAGCAGATCACCCCCGGGACAGGGTAATGAAAAACTGTTTTTT. This codes for CASRSPPGQGNEKLFF.

The count of this clone is one. V usage is TRBV10-1 and J usage is TRBJ2-7, with D tentatively TRBD2 (5 bases). Germline loops: CDR1 WNHNN, CDR2 SYGVQD (reference sequence). CDR3 size: 16 residues. V lost 6 bases and J 2 bases, leaving 20 bases between the germline ends. Here the CDR3 reads CASSEGSADSTYEQYF. CDR3 bases: TGCGCCAGCAGCGAGGGCTCGGCAGACTCCACCTACGAGCAGTACTTC.

V gene TRBV4-3 combines with J gene TRBJ2-3; TRBD2 matches 10 bases. The germline V gene has CDR1 LGHNA and CDR2 YSLEER. V shed 8 bases, J shed 3 bases, and the junction held 11 bases outside the gene matches. The length of the CDR3 is 16 residues. The CDR3 protein is CASLRAGGPPTDTQYF. The CDR3 DNA follows: TGCGCCAGCCTAAGAGCGGGAGGGCCTCCGACAGATACGCAGTATTTT.

V gene TRBV9 combines with J gene TRBJ2-2; TRBD2 agrees at 9 bases. Germline CDR1 is SGDLS and CDR2 is YYNGEE. The ends lost 0 bases at V and 1 base at J; junction bases unmatched: 1. This CDR3 has 16 amino acids. The CDR3 loop is CASSVVSGGNTGELFF. The CDR3 region has the DNA TGTGCCAGCAGCGTAGTTAGCGGGGGGAACACCGGGGAGCTGTTTTTT.

This clone occurred once. In DNA form, the CDR3 reads TGCAGCGTTGAAGATCCCTCGACAGGGGACAGCTCCGAGCAGTACTTC. It yields the protein CSVEDPSTGDSSEQYF. The chain recombines TRBV29-1 with TRBJ2-7; 8 nucleotides agree with TRBD1. V shed 0 bases and J 6 bases; nucleotides not matched to a gene: 13. The CDR3 runs 16 residues. Germline CDR1 reads SQVTM; CDR2 reads ANQGSEA.

The rearrangement uses TRBV4-1 and TRBJ1-6, with TRBD1 matching 8 bases. Losses at the gene ends were 0 bases for V and 7 bases for J; bases not matched to a gene: 8. The CDR3 is 17 amino acids. Germline-derived CDR1 and CDR2 are MGHRA and YSYEKL. CDR3: CASSQDMDRDRNSPLHF. In DNA, the CDR3 is TGCGCCAGCAGCCAAGATATGGACAGGGACCGGAATTCACCCCTCCACTTT.

The DNA for the CDR3 is TGTGCCAGCAGTAAACAGGGTTGGGGCACTGAAGCTTTCTTT. Translated, it gives CASSKQGWGTEAFF. The V and J genes are TRBV6-6 and TRBJ1-1; D perhaps matches TRBD1 (6 bases). V was pared by 5 bases and J by 4 bases, with 14 bases between. Germline CDR1 and CDR2: MNHNY and SVGAGI (reference sequence). This CDR3 comprises 14 residues.

This chain links TRBV7-7 with TRBJ1-1; the match to TRBD1 covers 7 bases. The junction had 14 bases not matched to a gene; V was cut back by 2 bases and J by 2 bases. Germline CDR1 and CDR2: SSHAT and FNYEAQ (reference sequence). The CDR3 has 18 amino acids. The CDR3 DNA reads TGTGCCAGCAGCTTAAGTCTGTTGTGGGACAGACTAAACACTGAAGCTTTCTTT. It is translated as CASSLSLLWDRLNTEAFF.

The chain joins TRBV5-1 to TRBJ2-7, with TRBD2 matching over 7 bases. There are 16 residues in the CDR3. J gave up 2 bases and V 4 bases, and 12 bases lay outside the gene matches. Germline lookup yields CDR1 SGHRS and CDR2 YFSETQ. The DNA for the CDR3 is TGCGCCAGCAGCCCCGGAGGGAGGGGCCCCACCTACGAGCAGTACTTC. Its translation is CASSPGGRGPTYEQYF.

The V and J genes are TRBV30 and TRBJ1-5, with unresolved D. CDR3 length: 12 amino acids. Trimming cost V 5 bases and J 3 bases, with 8 bases left between them. The V gene's germline CDR1 is GTSNPN and CDR2 SVGIG (reference sequence). CDR3 sequence (DNA): TGTGCCTGGGGACTTTCCAATCAGCCCCAGCATTTT. This translates into CAWGLSNQPQHF.

The chain is built from TRBV29-1 and TRBJ2-7; 11 bases are a match to TRBD1. The length of the CDR3 is 13 residues. V was clipped by 4 bases and J by 5 bases; unmatched bases: 4. Germline V gene sequence: CDR1 SQVTM, CDR2 ANQGSEA. The CDR3, as DNA: TGCAGCGTTGGATGGGGACAGGGGGACGAGCAGTACTTC. Translated, it gives CSVGWGQGDEQYF.

J is TRBJ1-2 and V is TRBV27, with D unresolved. The germline gives CDR1 MNHEY, CDR2 SMNVEV (reference sequence). The CDR3 spans 11 residues. The V end was cut by 5 bases, the J end by 4 bases, with 5 bases between. CDR3 bases: TGTGCCAGCAGTATCCTCTATGGCTACACCTTC. It specifies CASSILYGYTF.

This chain uses TRBV6-1 with TRBJ1-1; D is uncertain. The CDR3 has 13 residues. V lost 4 bases and J lost 2, with 8 bases in between. The germline gives CDR1 MNHNS, CDR2 SASEGT. The CDR3 spells CASSVRTNTEAFF. The DNA for the CDR3 is TGTGCCAGCAGTGTAAGGACTAACACTGAAGCTTTCTTT.

The chain recombines TRBV5-1 with TRBJ2-4, with no clear D. V lost 0 bases and J 5 bases, leaving 9 bases between the germline ends. The CDR3 spans 14 residues. Germline CDR1 and CDR2: SGHRS and YFSETQ. CDR3 in DNA: TGCGCCAGCAGCTTGGAAAGGCGGCAAAACATTCAGTACTTC. This translates into CASSLERRQNIQYF. Full variable domain (rest looked up from reference TRBV5-1 and TRBJ2-4): KAGVTQTPRYLIKTRGQQVTLSCSPISGHRSVSWYQQTPGQGLQFLFEYFSETQRNKGNFPGRFSGRQFSNSRSEMNVSTLELGDSALYLCASSLERRQNIQYFGAGTRLSVL.

The V and J genes are TRBV11-2 and TRBJ2-7; D perhaps matches TRBD2 (5 bases). Trimming removed 0 bases at V and 6 bases at J, with 12 bases between. CDR3 length: 14 amino acids. From germline, CDR1 is SGHAT and CDR2 FQNNGV. The CDR3 spells CASSLDRESGEQYF. The CDR3 DNA follows: TGTGCCAGCAGCTTAGATCGGGAAAGTGGCGAGCAGTACTTC.

The J gene is TRBJ1-2, the V gene TRBV7-9; 8 positions agree with TRBD1. This CDR3 region has 14 residues. Germline V gene sequence: CDR1 SEHNR, CDR2 FQNEAQ (reference sequence). The junction had 10 bases not matched to a gene; V was cut back by 5 bases and J by 8 bases. The CDR3 DNA follows: TGTGCCAGCAGCGGGACAGGCCTTTTACAGGGCTACACCTTC. Encoded protein: CASSGTGLLQGYTF. The whole variable domain, filled in from reference TRBV7-9 and TRBJ1-2, reads DTGVSQNPRHKITKRGQNVTFRCDPISEHNRLYWYRQTLGQGPEFLTYFQNEAQLEKSRLLSDRFSAERPKGSFSTLEIQRTEQGDSAMYLCASSGTGLLQGYTFGSGTRLTVV.

This chain joins TRBV6-1 and TRBJ2-7; D is perhaps TRBD1 (5 bases). Germline CDR1 reads MNHNS; CDR2 reads SASEGT. The V and J ends lost 6 bases and 5 bases respectively, with 14 bases between them. This CDR3 spans 13 amino acids. Here the CDR3 reads CASSLGPGHEQYF. The CDR3 nucleotides are TGTGCCAGCAGCCTCGGACCAGGGCACGAGCAGTACTTC.

As DNA, the CDR3 is TGTGCCATCAGGGAGGGTACAGGGGGCGAGCAGTACTTC. This encodes CAIREGTGGEQYF. This rearrangement joins TRBV10-3 to TRBJ2-7; 8 nucleotides line up with TRBD1. CDR3 length: 13 residues. Germline assignment: CDR1 ENHRY and CDR2 SYGVKD. V lost 6 bases, J lost 6 bases, and 7 bases stayed unmatched.

The chain recombines TRBV18 with TRBJ2-7; no reliable D call. V dropped 2 bases and J dropped 3 bases, with 5 bases sitting between them. The CDR3 is 12 amino acids. The germline CDR1 and CDR2 sequences are KGHSH and LQKENI. Here the CDR3 DNA reads TGTGCCAGCTCACCAACGGGCTACGAGCAGTACTTC. Translated, it gives CASSPTGYEQYF.

The chain joins TRBV4-3 to TRBJ2-3, with a possible D match to TRBD1 (5 bases). The V end was cut by 0 bases, the J end by 6 bases, with 13 bases between. CDR1 is LGHNA, CDR2 YSLEER, per germline. The CDR3 is made up of 15 amino acids. CDR3 nucleotide sequence: TGCGCCAGCAGCCAAGATTCCGGGTCAGGGGATACGCAGTATTTT. Its protein is CASSQDSGSGDTQYF.